This TCR beta chain was sequenced for a study of tumor and adjacent non-tumor tissue in lung cancer. Notes on the study in general: TCR diversity was significantly greater in tumor than normal lung tissue. Patients with more diverse tumor TCRs had worse survival.

The CDR3 has 12 residues. Trimming took 1 base from V and 5 from J, leaving 5 bases between them. No cell sorting was done before RNA was extracted from the tissue. TCRbeta libraries were built with three rounds of nested PCR, modified from ARM-PCR. One entry per CDR3 protein results from TCRdb running MiXCR on the multiplex PCR reads. The table records fewer than 150,000 distinct CDR3 sequences, approximately 66% of them present only once. The sample holds one count of this clonotype. Antigen specificity is unknown. Because it lacks the conserved phenylalanine or tryptophan at the end, this CDR3 is likely a read error.

Material for sequencing was lung tumor tissue. The sequence derives from a man aged 55 to 70 with small cell lung cancer. The gene calls are TRBV12-3 or TRBV12-4 and TRBJ1-1; D uncertain. CDR3 DNA sequence: TGTGCCAGCAGTTTAGAAGTGACTGAAGCTTTCTCT. Its translation: CASSLEVTEAFS.